A single sample is the source of the 28 T cell receptor beta chains below, sequenced in a study of blood T cell repertoires in COVID-19. The data were produced by immunoSEQ multiplex PCR, yet TCRdb's version contains in-frame clones alone and is incomplete. The sample has around 250,000 clones; about four fifths are singletons. Sequencing used PBMCs or T cells enriched from blood (not recorded which). The receptors were gathered from a man aged 35 to 55 who had been exposed to COVID-19.

This clone was detected ten times or more. The chain employs TRBV24-1 and TRBJ2-2, with D possibly being TRBD1 (6 bases). Looked up from germline, CDR1 is KGHDR and CDR2 is SFDVKD. The CDR3 is made up of 14 amino acids. V was pared by 7 bases and J by 5 bases, with 13 bases between. DNA of the CDR3: TGTGCCACCAGGAGCCCTCAGGGGACCGGGGAGCTGTTTTTT. Protein sequence: CATRSPQGTGELFF.

The CDR3 loop is CACEEPGQSFYGYTF. In DNA, the CDR3 is TGTGCCTGCGAGGAGCCGGGACAGTCCTTTTATGGCTACACCTTC. The chain carries TRBV30 and TRBJ1-2; 7 nucleotides agree with TRBD1. The trim removed 6 bases at V and 5 bases at J, leaving 15 bases unmatched. The CDR3 totals 15 residues. Germline CDR1 GTSNPN, CDR2 SVGIG (reference sequence).

The CDR3 sequence: CASTDRANTGELFF. In nucleotides, the CDR3 is TGTGCCAGCACTGACAGGGCGAACACCGGGGAGCTGTTTTTT. The chain is built from TRBV4-2 and TRBJ2-2; 7 bases are shared with TRBD1. The V segment lost 7 bases and the J segment 0 bases; nucleotides outside the gene matches: 2. The CDR3 covers 14 residues. CDR1 is LGHNA, CDR2 YNFKEQ, per germline.

V gene TRBV27 combines with J gene TRBJ1-4; TRBD1 is a possible D gene (6 bases). The V gene's germline CDR1 is MNHEY and CDR2 SMNVEV (reference sequence). This CDR3 comprises 16 residues. V dropped 3 bases and J dropped 8 bases, with 19 bases sitting between them. CDR3 nucleotides: TGTGCCAGCAGTTTGGATATGGTACAGGGTCGGGAAAAACTGTTTTTT. It translates to CASSLDMVQGREKLFF.

This chain connects TRBV30 to TRBJ1-1; 7 nucleotides align to TRBD1. Germline assignment: CDR1 GTSNPN and CDR2 SVGIG (reference sequence). CDR3 length: 15 amino acids. After removal of 8 bases from V and 1 base from J, the junction contained 13 bases not matched to a gene. The CDR3 is CAGMTGLGGNTEAFF. DNA of the CDR3: TGTGCCGGAATGACAGGGTTGGGGGGGAACACTGAAGCTTTCTTT. The full variable domain, with the rest looked up from reference TRBV30 and TRBJ1-1, is SQTIHQWPATLVQPVGSPLSLECTVEGTSNPNLYWYRQAAGRGLQLLFYSVGIGQISSEVPQNLSASRPQDRQFILSSKKLLLSDSGFYLCAGMTGLGGNTEAFFGQGTRLTVV.

V gene TRBV6-5 combines with J gene TRBJ1-6; D may be TRBD1 (5 bases). In germline, CDR1 is MNHEY, CDR2 SVGAGI. The CDR3 contains 15 residues. V lost 8 bases, J lost 3 bases, and 14 bases lay in between. As DNA, the CDR3 is TGTGCCAGCGCCGAAACGGGGGTCTATAATTCACCCCTCCACTTT. Amino acid sequence: CASAETGVYNSPLHF.

This clone was seen just once. V is TRBV28 and J is TRBJ2-3; TRBD2 matches at 11 bases. V trimming: 4 bases; J trimming: 2 bases; junction bases outside the gene matches: 5. This CDR3 is 16 amino acids long. CDR1 is MDHEN and CDR2 is SYDVKM in the germline V gene. The CDR3 loop is CASSSPSGRNTDTQYF. The CDR3, as DNA: TGTGCCAGCAGTTCGCCTAGCGGGAGGAACACAGATACGCAGTATTTT.

Ten or more counts support this clone. The chain is built from TRBV10-3 and TRBJ2-2; D might be TRBD1 (5 bases). CDR1 and CDR2 from the germline V gene are ENHRY and SYGVKD. The V end was cut by 10 bases, the J end by 4 bases, with 7 bases between. The CDR3 consists of 11 residues. CDR3 DNA: TGTGCCACCCAGGGCACCGGGGAGCTGTTTTTT. This encodes CATQGTGELFF.

This chain joins TRBV2 and TRBJ2-1; 9 nucleotides line up with TRBD2. The CDR3 is 18 amino acids. The germline gives CDR1 SNHLY, CDR2 FYNNEI. Trimming removed 6 bases from V and 2 bases from J; junction bases left unmatched: 14. The CDR3 bases are TGTGCCAGCAGCGACCCCGATAGCGGGAGCCCCACCTACAATGAGCAGTTCTTC. Protein sequence: CASSDPDSGSPTYNEQFF.

This chain links TRBV27 with TRBJ2-7, with a tentative D call TRBD2 (5 bases). The CDR3 loop spans 14 amino acids. The germline V and J ends were trimmed by 8 bases and 2 bases, with 16 bases remaining between them. The germline gives CDR1 MNHEY, CDR2 SMNVEV (reference sequence). The CDR3 sequence is CASREIQTTYEQYF. The CDR3 coding sequence is TGTGCCAGCCGAGAAATACAGACTACCTACGAGCAGTACTTC.

The genes are TRBV5-1 and TRBJ2-2, with D hard to call. The V gene's germline CDR1 is SGHRS and CDR2 YFSETQ. The CDR3 sequence is 16 residues long. V was clipped by 0 bases and J by 6 bases, with 15 bases between them. The CDR3 protein is CASSLAGSGGAGELFF. The CDR3 bases are TGCGCCAGCAGCTTGGCCGGGTCCGGTGGAGCCGGGGAGCTGTTTTTT.

The gene calls are TRBV5-8 and TRBJ2-1; the match to TRBD2 covers 8 bases. V dropped 6 bases and J dropped 6; count of bases not matched to a gene: 8. The CDR3 runs to 14 residues. Germline loops: CDR1 SGHTS, CDR2 YDEGEE. CDR3 sequence: CASTYPGLANEQFF. CDR3 bases: TGTGCCAGCACCTACCCCGGACTAGCCAATGAGCAGTTCTTC.

The V call is TRBV19, the J call TRBJ2-4; a weak D match, TRBD1 (6 bases). Trimming left V 2 bases short and J 7 bases short, with 18 bases between. From germline, CDR1 is LNHDA and CDR2 SQIVND (reference sequence). The CDR3 loop spans 16 amino acids. The DNA of the CDR3 is TGTGCCAGTAGTATACTGGGGACAACCGGGCGGAACATTCAGTACTTC. Amino acid sequence: CASSILGTTGRNIQYF.

The rearrangement uses TRBV30 and TRBJ1-5; TRBD1 agrees at 9 bases. Germline CDR1 reads GTSNPN; CDR2 reads SVGIG (reference sequence). Trimming took 4 bases from V and 2 from J; bases not matched to a gene: 3. There are 14 residues in the CDR3. CDR3 residues: CAWNRDRGNQPQHF. The CDR3 nucleotides are TGTGCCTGGAACCGGGACAGGGGCAATCAGCCCCAGCATTTT.

This clone came up once. The chain links TRBV28 to TRBJ2-7, with 8 bases aligning to TRBD2. V dropped 5 bases and J dropped 0; count of bases not matched to a gene: 9. The CDR3 sequence is 16 residues long. In germline, CDR1 is MDHEN, CDR2 SYDVKM. CDR3 region: CASSRRTSLSSYEQYF. CDR3 coding DNA: TGTGCCAGCAGTCGAAGGACTAGCCTTAGCTCCTACGAGCAGTACTTC.

The V and J genes are TRBV28 and TRBJ1-5, with 7 nucleotides matching TRBD1. After removal of 6 bases from V and 4 bases from J, the junction contained 9 bases not matched to a gene. The germline V gene encodes CDR1 MDHEN and CDR2 SYDVKM. The CDR3 loop spans 15 amino acids. DNA for the CDR3: TGTGCCAGCAGCCCCGGACAGGAACCTAATCAGCCCCAGCATTTT. It yields the protein CASSPGQEPNQPQHF.

This sequence joins TRBV6-2 or TRBV6-3 and TRBJ2-1, with 12 bases lining up with TRBD2. This CDR3 comprises 15 residues. With V trimmed by 8 bases and J by 9 bases, 11 bases remained unmatched. Germline V gene lookup returns CDR1 MNHEY and CDR2 SVGEGT. CDR3 DNA: TGTGCCAGCGGCCCCTCTAGCGGGAGGGCGGTTGAGCAGTTCTTC. Translated: CASGPSSGRAVEQFF.

This chain connects TRBV9 to TRBJ1-1, with D maybe TRBD1 (5 bases). Trimming cost V 3 bases and J 1 base, with 10 bases left between them. The CDR3 covers 14 residues. Germline V gene lookup returns CDR1 SGDLS and CDR2 YYNGEE. The CDR3 nucleotides read TGTGCCAGCAGCGCCCTGACAGAGAACACTGAAGCTTTCTTT. Its translation is CASSALTENTEAFF.

V and J are TRBV24-1 and TRBJ2-2, with D tentatively TRBD2 (6 bases). The CDR3 covers 14 residues. Germline CDR1 reads KGHDR; CDR2 reads SFDVKD. The germline V and J ends were trimmed by 1 base and 5 bases, with 7 bases remaining between them. The CDR3 DNA follows: TGTGCCACCAGTGATTTTGGGGGGACCGGGGAGCTGTTTTTT. It translates to CATSDFGGTGELFF.

The chain uses TRBV5-1 and TRBJ1-1; no firm D call. The V and J ends lost 4 bases and 11 bases respectively, with 21 bases between them. Germline CDR1 is SGHRS and CDR2 is YFSETQ. This CDR3 is 14 amino acids long. In DNA form, the CDR3 reads TGCGCCAGCAGCGGCGACGGGAGGAACATGGACGCTTTCTTT. Residues: CASSGDGRNMDAFF.

The J gene is TRBJ2-7, the V gene TRBV15; D might be TRBD2 (5 bases). V was cut by 5 bases and J by 3 bases, with 11 bases left in between. The CDR3 sequence is 13 residues long. Germline lookup yields CDR1 LNHNV and CDR2 YYDKDF (reference sequence). The CDR3 nucleotides are TGTGCCACCAGCTCTGTGGGGAGCTACGAGCAGTACTTC. Protein product: CATSSVGSYEQYF. Together with reference TRBV15 and TRBJ2-7, the CDR3 gives the full variable domain: DAMVIQNPRYQVTQFGKPVTLSCSQTLNHNVMYWYQQKSSQAPKLLFHYYDKDFNNEADTPDNFQSRRPNTSFCFLDIRSPGLGDTAMYLCATSSVGSYEQYFGPGTRLTVT.

The chain uses TRBV30 and TRBJ2-2; TRBD2 might be the D (6 bases). CDR1 is GTSNPN and CDR2 is SVGIG in the germline V gene (reference sequence). The CDR3 contains 11 residues. The germline V and J ends were trimmed by 4 bases and 6 bases, with 6 bases remaining between them. The CDR3 region is CAWTGAGELFF. CDR3 DNA: TGTGCCTGGACGGGGGCCGGGGAGCTGTTTTTT.

The chain couples TRBV27 to TRBJ2-1; 10 bases fit TRBD2. Trimming removed 6 bases from V and 2 bases from J; junction bases left unmatched: 10. The CDR3 has 17 amino acids. The V gene's germline CDR1 is MNHEY and CDR2 SMNVEV (reference sequence). CDR3 amino acids: CASSDRLAGPPYNEQFF. CDR3 bases: TGTGCCAGCAGCGACCGACTAGCGGGCCCCCCCTACAATGAGCAGTTCTTC.

The V gene is TRBV23-1, the J gene TRBJ1-4; a possible D gene is TRBD1 (6 bases). TRBV23-1 is an ORF, with its function uncertain. The CDR3 has 17 residues. V was clipped by 6 bases and J by 0 bases, with 17 bases between them. Written as DNA, the CDR3 is TGCGCCAGCAGACCGGACAGAAGGGGCACAACTAATGAAAAACTGTTTTTT. This translates into CASRPDRRGTTNEKLFF.

The chain has TRBV10-3 and TRBJ2-4, with 12 bases identical to TRBD2. The CDR3 extends over 14 amino acids. The germline gives CDR1 ENHRY, CDR2 SYGVKD. V lost 9 bases to trimming and J lost 7 bases; unmatched junction nucleotides: 7. As DNA, the CDR3 is TGTGCCATTCTAGCGGGAGGGCCCGTGAACATTCAGTACTTC. This encodes CAILAGGPVNIQYF.

The chain recombines TRBV7-3 with TRBJ2-7, with 7 bases matching TRBD2. The CDR3 runs 14 residues. The V gene's germline CDR1 is SGHTA and CDR2 FQGTGA. J was trimmed by 0 bases and V by 8 bases; bases with no gene match: 7. The CDR3 loop reads CASGRGGISYEQYF. The CDR3 nucleotides read TGTGCCAGCGGGCGGGGAGGGATCTCCTACGAGCAGTACTTC.

In DNA form, the CDR3 reads TGTGCCACCTCACCTCCTTCAGGGCAGCCCCAGCATTTT. Residues: CATSPPSGQPQHF. V and J are TRBV24-1 and TRBJ1-5; D is perhaps TRBD1 (5 bases). The CDR3 consists of 13 residues. The ends were cut back, 9 bases at V and 7 bases at J, with 15 bases in the middle. The germline CDR1 and CDR2 sequences are KGHDR and SFDVKD.

The rearrangement uses TRBV4-1 and TRBJ1-5; perhaps TRBD1 as D (5 bases). Germline CDR1 is MGHRA and CDR2 is YSYEKL. V was clipped by 0 bases and J by 7 bases, with 13 bases between them. The CDR3 is 15 amino acids. CDR3 nucleotide sequence: TGCGCCAGCAGCCAAGAGTCAGGGCCGTTGCAGCCCCAGCATTTT. Protein product: CASSQESGPLQPQHF.